This TCR beta chain was sequenced during a study of shared clonotypes between healthy human individuals. Study-level findings and limits: Only blood underwent sampling, and tissue repertoires likely differ. Memory subsets had estimated richness that was generally smaller than that of naive subsets.

The CDR3 has 20 amino acids. V gave up 4 bases and J gave up 3 bases; unmatched junction bases: 14. From germline, CDR1 is SGHNT and CDR2 YYREEE (reference sequence). Recent vaccinations or acute infections were absent in the healthy HIV-negative adult donors. It was around 220 ng DNA, tens of thousands of T cell genomes, that sorted-subset replicate PCRs used. TCRdb's table, derived via immunoSEQ multiplex PCR, lists solely in-frame clones and lacks some. The sample lists some 1.5 million clones, about 96% occurring once. Note on this clone: Its antigen is unknown.

Sequencing was done on a sample of naive CD4+ T cells sorted from blood. Subset described: CD45RA+ positively selected. This TCR derives from a man aged 25 to 40 in good health. The chain uses TRBV5-4 and TRBJ2-3, with 16 bases fitting TRBD2. The CDR3 nucleotides are TGTGCCAGCAGCCCTACGGTTTCGGGACTAGCGGGAGGGTTGACAGATACGCAGTATTTT. Translation gives CASSPTVSGLAGGLTDTQYF.